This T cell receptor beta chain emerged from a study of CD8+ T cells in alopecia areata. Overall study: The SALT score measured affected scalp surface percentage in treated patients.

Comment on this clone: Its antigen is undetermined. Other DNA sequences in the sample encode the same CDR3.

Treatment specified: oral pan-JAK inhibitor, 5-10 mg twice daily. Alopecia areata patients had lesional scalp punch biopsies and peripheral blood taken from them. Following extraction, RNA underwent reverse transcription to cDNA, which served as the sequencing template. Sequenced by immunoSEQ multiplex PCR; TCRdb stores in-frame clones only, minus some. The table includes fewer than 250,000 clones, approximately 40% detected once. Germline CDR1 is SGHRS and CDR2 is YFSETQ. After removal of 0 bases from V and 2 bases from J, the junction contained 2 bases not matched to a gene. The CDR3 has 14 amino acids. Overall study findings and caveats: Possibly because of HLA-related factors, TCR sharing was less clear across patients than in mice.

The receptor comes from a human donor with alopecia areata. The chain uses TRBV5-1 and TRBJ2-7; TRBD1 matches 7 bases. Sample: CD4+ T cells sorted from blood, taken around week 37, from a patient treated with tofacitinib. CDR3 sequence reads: CASSLEQGTYEQYF. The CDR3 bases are TGCGCCAGCAGCTTGGAACAGGGGACCTACGAGCAGTACTTC.